The 7 T cell receptor beta chains below were found in one sample sequenced in a study of beta chain features in type 1 diabetes. What was sequenced were expressed TCRB transcripts, since all of the isolated RNA had been reverse transcribed. Sequencing was performed with immunoSEQ multiplex PCR; in TCRdb, only in-frame clones are kept and a portion is missing. The table lists around 250,000 clones, around a quarter of them singletons, with roughly 4% in the top ten. The specimen sequenced was central memory CD4+ T cells from blood. The receptors were gathered from a man aged 25-45 years in good health.

This clone was counted a few times. The chain recombines TRBV30 with TRBJ1-3, with TRBD1 matching 8 bases. This CDR3 spans 14 amino acids. V gave up 2 bases and J gave up 2 bases; unmatched junction bases: 2. CDR1 is GTSNPN and CDR2 is SVGIG in the germline V gene (reference sequence). The CDR3 DNA follows: TGTGCCTGGAGTTCCAGGGGGCCTGGAAACACCATATATTTT. The encoded protein is CAWSSRGPGNTIYF.

This chain uses TRBV9 with TRBJ2-1, with D tentatively TRBD1 (6 bases). V was cut by 4 bases and J by 7 bases, with 18 bases left in between. Germline CDR1 SGDLS, CDR2 YYNGEE. This CDR3 spans 15 amino acids. CDR3 sequence reads: CASSPSGGGLNEQFF. The CDR3 nucleotides read TGTGCCAGCAGCCCATCGGGTGGGGGCTTGAATGAGCAGTTCTTC.

This chain links TRBV7-2 with TRBJ2-3; D unclear. The CDR3 covers 15 residues. The V gene lost 1 base and the J gene lost 1 base, with 9 bases spanning the gap. CDR1 is SGHTA and CDR2 is FQGNSA in the germline V gene. The CDR3 sequence: CASSLDGLRTDTQYF. The DNA of the CDR3 is TGTGCCAGCAGCTTAGACGGGCTCCGCACAGATACGCAGTATTTT.

The genes are TRBV20-1 and TRBJ2-5; D might be TRBD1 (5 bases). V was pared by 0 bases and J by 7 bases, with 6 bases between. Germline assignment: CDR1 DFQATT and CDR2 SNEGSKA (reference sequence). CDR3 length: 11 residues. The CDR3 is CSAREGRTQYF. CDR3 bases: TGCAGTGCTAGAGAGGGGCGGACCCAGTACTTC.

This clone has only a few counts. The V and J genes are TRBV11-2 and TRBJ2-6; possibly TRBD1 for D (6 bases). CDR1 and CDR2 from the germline V gene are SGHAT and FQNNGV. CDR3 length: 14 amino acids. The germline V and J ends were trimmed by 6 bases and 4 bases, with 10 bases remaining between them. The CDR3 loop reads CASSSGAGANVLTF. The CDR3 DNA reads TGTGCCAGCAGTTCAGGGGCCGGGGCCAACGTCCTGACTTTC.

The chain has TRBV5-1 and TRBJ2-4, with D possibly being TRBD2 (5 bases). This CDR3 contains 13 residues. V was shortened by 0 bases and J by 9 bases, with 10 bases between the two germline ends. Germline CDR1 and CDR2: SGHRS and YFSETQ. CDR3 in DNA: TGCGCCAGCAGCTTGGAGCAGGAGGTCATTCAGTACTTC. This gives the protein CASSLEQEVIQYF.

In its sample, this clone was seen a few times. The rearrangement links TRBV11-2 to TRBJ2-7, with 9 positions matching TRBD2. Trimming cost V 0 bases and J 8 bases; bases outside gene matches: 11. Germline CDR1 and CDR2: SGHAT and FQNNGV. The CDR3 is 16 residues long. CDR3 sequence (DNA): TGTGCCAGCAGCTTAGACCCTAGACTAGCGGAGAGGCAGCAGTACTTC. This sequence encodes CASSLDPRLAERQQYF.